Below, one TCR beta chain is given with its context. Its antigen is still unknown. Clones were read by immunoSEQ multiplex PCR, and TCRdb kept only the in-frame ones, dropping some. The table records fewer than 200,000 clones, 85% to 90% of them present only once. This entry comes from a study of T cell responses to AZD1222 COVID-19 vaccine. Germline V lookup: CDR1 SGDLS, CDR2 YYNGEE. With 4 bases clipped from V and 0 bases from J, the junction kept 3 bases outside the gene matches. The CDR3 contains 17 residues. The study's findings and limits: Repertoires were collected only later (after the peak T cell response had occurred). Targeting of unmutated variant regions was reportedly seen in nearly half of spike-specific TCRs.

The rearrangement joins TRBV9 to TRBJ2-3, with 15 bases lining up with TRBD2. The starting material was peripheral blood, obtained 28 days after the second AZD1222 dose. This clonotype originated in an adult who received the AZD1222 COVID-19 vaccine. CDR3 in amino acids: CASSHGLAGGSTDTQYF. As DNA, the CDR3 is TGTGCCAGCAGCCATGGACTAGCGGGGGGGAGCACAGATACGCAGTATTTT.